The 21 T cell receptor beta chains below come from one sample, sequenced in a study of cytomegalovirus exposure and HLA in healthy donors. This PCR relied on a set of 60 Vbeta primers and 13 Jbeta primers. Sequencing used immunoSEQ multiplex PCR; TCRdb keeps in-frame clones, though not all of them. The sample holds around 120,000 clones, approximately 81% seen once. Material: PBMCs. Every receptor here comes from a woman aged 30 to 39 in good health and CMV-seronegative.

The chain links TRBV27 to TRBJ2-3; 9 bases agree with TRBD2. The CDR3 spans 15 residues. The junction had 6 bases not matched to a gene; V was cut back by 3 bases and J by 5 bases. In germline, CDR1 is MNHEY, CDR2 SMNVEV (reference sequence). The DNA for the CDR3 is TGTGCCAGCAGTTTGAGGGGACTAGCAGGAGATACGCAGTATTTT. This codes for CASSLRGLAGDTQYF.

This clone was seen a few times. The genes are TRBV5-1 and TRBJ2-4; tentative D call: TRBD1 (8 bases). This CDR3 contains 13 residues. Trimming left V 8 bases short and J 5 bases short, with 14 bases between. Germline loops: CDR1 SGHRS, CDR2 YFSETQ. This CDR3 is CASKQGGENIQYF. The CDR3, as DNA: TGCGCCAGTAAACAGGGGGGGGAAAACATTCAGTACTTC. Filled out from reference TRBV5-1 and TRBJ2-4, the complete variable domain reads KAGVTQTPRYLIKTRGQQVTLSCSPISGHRSVSWYQQTPGQGLQFLFEYFSETQRNKGNFPGRFSGRQFSNSRSEMNVSTLELGDSALYLCASKQGGENIQYFGAGTRLSVL.

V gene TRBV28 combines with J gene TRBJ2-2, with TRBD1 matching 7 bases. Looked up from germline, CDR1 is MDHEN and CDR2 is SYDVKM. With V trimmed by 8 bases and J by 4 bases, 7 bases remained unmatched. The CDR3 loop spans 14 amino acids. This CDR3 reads CASSSGQSTGELFF. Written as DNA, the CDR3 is TGTGCCAGCTCATCGGGACAGAGCACCGGGGAGCTGTTTTTT.

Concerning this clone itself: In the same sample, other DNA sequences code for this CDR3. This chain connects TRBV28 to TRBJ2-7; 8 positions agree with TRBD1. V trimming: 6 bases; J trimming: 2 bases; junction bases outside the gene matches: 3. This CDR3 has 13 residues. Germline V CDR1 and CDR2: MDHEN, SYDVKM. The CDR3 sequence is CASRGTGTYEQYF. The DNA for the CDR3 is TGTGCCAGCAGGGGGACAGGAACCTACGAGCAGTACTTC. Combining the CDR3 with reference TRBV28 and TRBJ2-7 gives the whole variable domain DVKVTQSSRYLVKRTGEKVFLECVQDMDHENMFWYRQDPGLGLRLIYFSYDVKMKEKGDIPEGYSVSREKKERFSLILESASTNQTSMYLCASRGTGTYEQYFGPGTRLTVT.

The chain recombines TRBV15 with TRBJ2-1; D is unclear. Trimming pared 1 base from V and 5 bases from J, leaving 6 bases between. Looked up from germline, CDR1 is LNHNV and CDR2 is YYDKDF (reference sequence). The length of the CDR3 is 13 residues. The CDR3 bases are TGTGCCACCAGCAGAGTTTCCGACAATGAGCAGTTCTTC. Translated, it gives CATSRVSDNEQFF. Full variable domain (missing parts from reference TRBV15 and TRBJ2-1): DAMVIQNPRYQVTQFGKPVTLSCSQTLNHNVMYWYQQKSSQAPKLLFHYYDKDFNNEADTPDNFQSRRPNTSFCFLDIRSPGLGDTAMYLCATSRVSDNEQFFGPGTRLTVL.

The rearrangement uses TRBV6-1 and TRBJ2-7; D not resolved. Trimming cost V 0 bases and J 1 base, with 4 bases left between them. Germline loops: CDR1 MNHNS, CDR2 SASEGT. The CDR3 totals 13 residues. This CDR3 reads CASSEAESYEQYF. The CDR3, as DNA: TGTGCCAGCAGTGAAGCGGAGTCCTACGAGCAGTACTTC.

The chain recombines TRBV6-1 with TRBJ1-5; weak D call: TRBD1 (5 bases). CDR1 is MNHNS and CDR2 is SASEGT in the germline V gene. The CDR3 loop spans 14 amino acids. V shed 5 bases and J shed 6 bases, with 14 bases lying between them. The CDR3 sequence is CASSPRGRAQPQHF. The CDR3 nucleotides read TGTGCCAGCAGTCCTAGGGGCAGGGCTCAGCCCCAGCATTTT.

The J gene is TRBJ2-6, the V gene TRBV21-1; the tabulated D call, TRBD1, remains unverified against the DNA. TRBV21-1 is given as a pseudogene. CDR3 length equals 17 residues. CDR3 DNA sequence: TGTGCCAGCAGCAAGGGACAGGGGATTAGTGGGGCCAACGTCCTGACTTTC. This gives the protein CASSKGQGISGANVLTF.

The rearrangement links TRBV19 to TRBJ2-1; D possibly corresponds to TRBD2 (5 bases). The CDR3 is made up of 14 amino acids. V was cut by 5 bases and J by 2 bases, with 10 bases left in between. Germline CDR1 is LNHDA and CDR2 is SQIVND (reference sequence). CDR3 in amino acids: CASSWELPYNEQFF. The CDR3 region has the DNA TGTGCCAGTAGTTGGGAGTTGCCCTACAATGAGCAGTTCTTC.

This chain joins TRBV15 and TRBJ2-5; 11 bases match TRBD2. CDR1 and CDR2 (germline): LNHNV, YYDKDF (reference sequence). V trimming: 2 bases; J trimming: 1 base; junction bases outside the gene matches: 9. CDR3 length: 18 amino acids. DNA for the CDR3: TGTGCCACCAGCAGACCCGGGACTAGCGGAGCCGCCCAAGAGACCCAGTACTTC. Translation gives CATSRPGTSGAAQETQYF.

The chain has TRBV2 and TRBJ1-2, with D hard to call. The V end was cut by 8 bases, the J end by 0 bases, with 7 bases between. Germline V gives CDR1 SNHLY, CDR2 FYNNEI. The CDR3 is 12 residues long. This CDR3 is CASVVANYGYTF. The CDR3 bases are TGTGCCAGCGTAGTGGCTAACTATGGCTACACCTTC.

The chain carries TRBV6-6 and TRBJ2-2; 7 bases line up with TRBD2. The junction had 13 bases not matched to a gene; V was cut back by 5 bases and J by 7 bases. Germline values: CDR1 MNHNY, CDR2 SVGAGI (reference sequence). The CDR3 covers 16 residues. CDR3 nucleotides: TGTGCCAGCAGTCCCTCTGCGGCGGGAGTGATCGGGGAGCTGTTTTTT. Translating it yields CASSPSAAGVIGELFF.

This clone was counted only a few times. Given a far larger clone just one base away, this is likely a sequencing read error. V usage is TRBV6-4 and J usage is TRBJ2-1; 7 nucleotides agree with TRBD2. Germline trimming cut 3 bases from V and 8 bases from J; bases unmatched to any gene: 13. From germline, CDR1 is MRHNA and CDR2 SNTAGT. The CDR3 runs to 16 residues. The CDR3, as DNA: TGTGCCAGCAGTGAAGAAGCGGGACGGGGAAGCGATGAGCAGTTCTTC. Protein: CASSEEAGRGSDEQFF.

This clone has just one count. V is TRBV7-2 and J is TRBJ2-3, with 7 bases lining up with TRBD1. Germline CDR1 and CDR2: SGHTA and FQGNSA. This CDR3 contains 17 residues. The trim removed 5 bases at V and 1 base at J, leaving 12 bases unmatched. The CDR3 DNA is TGTGCCAGCAGCAACATACTAGGGACAGCCCGCACAGATACGCAGTATTTT. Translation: CASSNILGTARTDTQYF.

CDR3 sequence: CASSLASASGVYEQYF. DNA of the CDR3: TGTGCCAGCAGTTTAGCTTCGGCTAGCGGAGTCTACGAGCAGTACTTC. The rearrangement uses TRBV28 and TRBJ2-5; 7 bases fit TRBD2. The assigned J gene may be wrong: the sequence end matches TRBJ2-7 better. This CDR3 has 16 residues. Germline V lookup: CDR1 MDHEN, CDR2 SYDVKM.

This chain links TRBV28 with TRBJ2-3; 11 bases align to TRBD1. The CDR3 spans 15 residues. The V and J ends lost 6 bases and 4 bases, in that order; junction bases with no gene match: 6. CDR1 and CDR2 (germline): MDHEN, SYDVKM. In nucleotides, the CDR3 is TGTGCCAGCAGCCCTCGGACAGGGGGCCCAGATACGCAGTATTTT. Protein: CASSPRTGGPDTQYF.

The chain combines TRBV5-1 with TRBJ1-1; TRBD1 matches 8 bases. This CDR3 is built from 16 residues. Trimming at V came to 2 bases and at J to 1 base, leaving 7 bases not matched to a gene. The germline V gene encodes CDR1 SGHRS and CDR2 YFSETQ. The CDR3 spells CASSLLDRGANTEAFF. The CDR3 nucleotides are TGCGCCAGCAGCTTATTAGACAGGGGCGCGAACACTGAAGCTTTCTTT.

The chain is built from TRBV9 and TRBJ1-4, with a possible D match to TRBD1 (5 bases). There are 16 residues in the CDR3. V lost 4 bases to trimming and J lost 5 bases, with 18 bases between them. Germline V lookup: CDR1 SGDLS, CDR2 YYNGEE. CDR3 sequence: CASSFSLGDSNEKLFF. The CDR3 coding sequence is TGTGCCAGCAGCTTCTCCCTGGGGGACTCGAATGAAAAACTGTTTTTT.

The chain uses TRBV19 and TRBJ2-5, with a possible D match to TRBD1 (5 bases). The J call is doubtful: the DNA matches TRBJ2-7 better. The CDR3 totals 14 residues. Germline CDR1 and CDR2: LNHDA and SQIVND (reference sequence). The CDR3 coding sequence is TGTGCCAGTAGTATCCAGGGTAGAGGCGACGAGCAGTACTTC. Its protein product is CASSIQGRGDEQYF.

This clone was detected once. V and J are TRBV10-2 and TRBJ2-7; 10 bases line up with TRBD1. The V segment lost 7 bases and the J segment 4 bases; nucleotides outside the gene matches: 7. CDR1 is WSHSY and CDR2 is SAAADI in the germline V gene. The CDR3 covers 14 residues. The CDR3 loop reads CASNPGQGIYEQYF. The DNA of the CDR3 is TGCGCCAGCAACCCGGGACAGGGGATTTACGAGCAGTACTTC.

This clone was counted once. The CDR3 is CASSERWLAGVGEQFF. In DNA, the CDR3 is TGTGCCAGCAGTGAAAGGTGGCTAGCGGGAGTTGGCGAGCAGTTCTTC. The chain recombines TRBV6-1 with TRBJ2-1, with TRBD2 matching 10 bases. Germline-derived CDR1 and CDR2 are MNHNS and SASEGT. Germline trimming cut 2 bases from V and 10 bases from J; bases unmatched to any gene: 11. The CDR3 covers 16 residues.